This passage covers 8 T cell receptor beta chains from one sample sequenced in a study of blood T cell repertoires in COVID-19. Libraries were prepared by immunoSEQ multiplex PCR; TCRdb keeps only in-frame clonotypes and omits some of them. The profile covers around 88,000 clones, with less than 85% appearing a single time and about 8.7% taken by the ten largest. What was sequenced was peripheral blood. Receptors were obtained from a man aged 50 or older who had recovered from COVID-19.

This clone was seen a single time. The DNA for the CDR3 is TGTGCCATCAGTGAGTCGGGCACTTCCTATGGCTACACCTTC. It translates to CAISESGTSYGYTF. This chain joins TRBV10-3 and TRBJ1-2; D is unclear. This CDR3 is 14 amino acids long. Trimming removed 0 bases from V and 4 bases from J, with 9 bases in between. Germline V gene data show CDR1 as ENHRY and CDR2 as SYGVKD.

The CDR3 loop is CAISDSGVVSPLHF. Written as DNA, the CDR3 is TGTGCCATCAGTGATTCGGGTGTGGTGTCACCCCTCCACTTT. The rearrangement links TRBV10-3 to TRBJ1-6; D is ambiguous. CDR3 length: 14 residues. Germline V lookup: CDR1 ENHRY, CDR2 SYGVKD. The germline V and J ends were trimmed by 3 bases and 10 bases, with 13 bases remaining between them.

The chain joins TRBV29-1 to TRBJ2-7; 12 nucleotides agree with TRBD1. V was pared by 6 bases and J by 6 bases, with 6 bases of the junction left unmatched. Per germline, CDR1 SQVTM and CDR2 ANQGSEA. CDR3 length: 13 amino acids. In DNA form, the CDR3 reads TGCAGCGTCCTCGGGACAGGGGGCGTCGAGCAGTACTTC. Translated, it gives CSVLGTGGVEQYF.

This sequence joins TRBV2 and TRBJ1-3, with D uncertain. The germline V and J ends were trimmed by 3 bases and 0 bases, with 6 bases remaining between them. The CDR3 contains 14 residues. CDR1 is SNHLY, CDR2 FYNNEI, per germline. In DNA form, the CDR3 reads TGTGCCAGCAGTGATGCGTACTCTGGAAACACCATATATTTT. Translation gives CASSDAYSGNTIYF.

In its sample, this clone ranks as medium-sized. CDR3 in DNA: TGTGCCAGCAGTGGGACTAGCGGGGGCACAGATACGCAGTATTTT. Encoded protein: CASSGTSGGTDTQYF. The rearrangement joins TRBV6-4 to TRBJ2-3, with 12 bases that match TRBD2. The trim removed 4 bases at V and 1 base at J, leaving 0 bases unmatched. Germline assignment: CDR1 MRHNA and CDR2 SNTAGT. This CDR3 is built from 15 residues.

The count of this clone is one. The CDR3 region is CASSVEPREPEAFF. CDR3 bases: TGTGCCAGCAGCGTAGAACCGCGGGAGCCTGAAGCTTTCTTT. This chain connects TRBV9 to TRBJ1-1; D not certain. CDR3 length: 14 amino acids. V was clipped by 0 bases and J by 6 bases, with 12 bases between them. CDR1 SGDLS and CDR2 YYNGEE come from the germline V gene.

This rearrangement joins TRBV9 to TRBJ1-1; TRBD1 matches 8 bases. Unmatched junction bases numbered 1, after V lost 2 bases and J lost 1 base. The germline V gene encodes CDR1 SGDLS and CDR2 YYNGEE. This CDR3 contains 14 residues. The CDR3 DNA is TGTGCCAGCAGCGTGGGGACAGGGAACACTGAAGCTTTCTTT. Translating it yields CASSVGTGNTEAFF.

The chain employs TRBV19 and TRBJ2-1, with 10 bases that match TRBD2. Looked up from germline, CDR1 is LNHDA and CDR2 is SQIVND (reference sequence). V shed 6 bases, J shed 7 bases, and the junction held 9 bases outside the gene matches. The CDR3 sequence is 15 residues long. In nucleotides, the CDR3 is TGTGCCAGTAGCTTGACAGCGGGAGGGCCTAATGAGCAGTTCTTC. Protein sequence: CASSLTAGGPNEQFF.